The 30 T cell receptor beta chains listed next were all sequenced from one sample in a study of CD4 T cells in relation to SARS-CoV-2 and coronaviruses. Data came from immunoSEQ multiplex PCR; TCRdb stores just in-frame clones and leaves some out. The sample carries some 70,000 clones, 85% to 95% recorded once. The unexposed donors gave CD4+ T cells in about 2011-2018, prior to COVID-19. Sequenced: naive CD4+ T cells from PBMCs. The subset is: naive CD4+ T cells isolated by negative enrichment. The receptors originated from a human donor in good health.

In its sample, this clone was seen once. The chain has TRBV4-3 and TRBJ1-1, with unresolved D. Trimming pared 0 bases from V and 5 bases from J, leaving 7 bases between. There are 13 residues in the CDR3. CDR1 is LGHNA and CDR2 is YSLEER in the germline V gene. Written as DNA, the CDR3 is TGCGCCAGCAGCCAAGATCGAGAAACTGAAGCTTTCTTT. It yields the protein CASSQDRETEAFF.

This sequence joins TRBV20-1 and TRBJ2-2, with D possibly matching TRBD1 (6 bases). Germline V gives CDR1 DFQATT, CDR2 SNEGSKA (reference sequence). The CDR3 is made up of 11 amino acids. The germline V and J ends were trimmed by 7 bases and 6 bases, with 9 bases remaining between them. The CDR3 loop reads CSVTGSGELFF. The DNA of the CDR3 is TGCAGTGTAACAGGGTCCGGGGAGCTGTTTTTT.

The J gene is TRBJ1-1, the V gene TRBV5-1; TRBD1 aligns across 7 bases. J lost 7 bases, V lost 4 bases, and 10 bases had no gene match. Looked up from germline, CDR1 is SGHRS and CDR2 is YFSETQ. The CDR3 loop spans 14 amino acids. The CDR3 sequence is CASSPQGERLEAFF. The CDR3 region has the DNA TGCGCCAGCAGCCCCCAGGGGGAGCGCCTTGAAGCTTTCTTT. Variable domain in full (rest from reference TRBV5-1 and TRBJ1-1): KAGVTQTPRYLIKTRGQQVTLSCSPISGHRSVSWYQQTPGQGLQFLFEYFSETQRNKGNFPGRFSGRQFSNSRSEMNVSTLELGDSALYLCASSPQGERLEAFFGQGTRLTVV.

V and J are TRBV28 and TRBJ1-2; D gene unclear. Trimming removed 2 bases at V and 4 bases at J, with 5 bases between. The CDR3 has 12 residues. Germline V CDR1 and CDR2: MDHEN, SYDVKM. CDR3 sequence (DNA): TGTGCCAGCAGTTTAGTGGCCTATGGCTACACCTTC. The encoded protein is CASSLVAYGYTF.

The chain uses TRBV19 and TRBJ1-2; 12 bases are a match to TRBD1. CDR1 and CDR2 from the germline V gene are LNHDA and SQIVND (reference sequence). J lost 8 bases, V lost 5 bases, and 6 bases had no gene match. This CDR3 has 14 residues. The CDR3 nucleotides are TGTGCCAGTAGTGCGGGACAGGGGGCGCGGGGCTACACCTTC. Translating it yields CASSAGQGARGYTF.

The gene calls are TRBV5-4 and TRBJ2-1, with 9 bases matching TRBD1. After removal of 4 bases from V and 8 bases from J, the junction contained 7 bases not matched to a gene. Germline lookup yields CDR1 SGHNT and CDR2 YYREEE (reference sequence). This CDR3 region has 14 residues. Here the CDR3 reads CASSTDRGNDEQFF. The CDR3 DNA sequence: TGTGCCAGCAGCACCGACAGGGGGAACGATGAGCAGTTCTTC.

This clone has just one count. The chain uses TRBV6-6 and TRBJ1-5; perhaps TRBD1 as D (5 bases). V was pared by 11 bases and J by 2 bases, with 13 bases between. The CDR3 has 13 residues. The germline CDR1 and CDR2 sequences are MNHNY and SVGAGI (reference sequence). The CDR3 bases are TGTGCCCTTGGGGGAAATGGCAATCAGCCCCAGCATTTT. This sequence encodes CALGGNGNQPQHF.

The rearrangement links TRBV6-2 or TRBV6-3 to TRBJ2-3; 8 bases line up with TRBD2. V lost 2 bases and J lost 0; bases outside the gene matches: 10. This CDR3 region has 18 residues. CDR1 MNHEY and CDR2 SVGEGT come from the germline V gene. In DNA form, the CDR3 reads TGTGCCAGCAGTTACCAACGGAGCGGGGGCACTAGCACAGATACGCAGTATTTT. Protein product: CASSYQRSGGTSTDTQYF.

V is TRBV27 and J is TRBJ2-5, with a possible D match to TRBD2 (5 bases). This CDR3 is 14 amino acids long. CDR1 is MNHEY, CDR2 SMNVEV, per germline (reference sequence). Trimming left V 5 bases short and J 2 bases short, with 12 bases between. The CDR3 DNA sequence: TGTGCCAGCAGTATTAGACGGGGACAAGAGACCCAGTACTTC. This gives the protein CASSIRRGQETQYF.

The rearrangement uses TRBV28 and TRBJ2-7; 10 nucleotides match TRBD2. Germline CDR1 is MDHEN and CDR2 is SYDVKM. The CDR3 runs to 16 residues. V lost 3 bases to trimming and J lost 3 bases; unmatched junction nucleotides: 8. The CDR3 is CASSLVPLAGNYEQYF. The DNA of the CDR3 is TGTGCCAGCAGTTTGGTTCCACTAGCGGGAAACTACGAGCAGTACTTC.

V usage is TRBV5-1 and J usage is TRBJ2-3, with a possible D match to TRBD1 (6 bases). Germline-derived CDR1 and CDR2 are SGHRS and YFSETQ. Trimming shortened V by 4 bases and J by 5 bases, and 11 bases separated the two germline ends. The CDR3 runs 13 residues. CDR3 nucleotide sequence: TGCGCCAGCAGCGGGCAAGGGGGAGATACGCAGTATTTT. This sequence encodes CASSGQGGDTQYF. Using reference TRBV5-1 and TRBJ2-3 for the parts outside the CDR3, the full variable domain is KAGVTQTPRYLIKTRGQQVTLSCSPISGHRSVSWYQQTPGQGLQFLFEYFSETQRNKGNFPGRFSGRQFSNSRSEMNVSTLELGDSALYLCASSGQGGDTQYFGPGTRLTVL.

V and J are TRBV30 and TRBJ1-4; D is uncertain. Germline values: CDR1 GTSNPN, CDR2 SVGIG (reference sequence). This CDR3 region has 17 residues. Trimming cost V 0 bases and J 0 bases, with 14 bases left between them. The CDR3 spells CAWSVRQALATNEKLFF. The CDR3 nucleotides read TGTGCCTGGAGTGTTAGGCAGGCTCTTGCAACTAATGAAAAACTGTTTTTT.

V gene TRBV6-6 combines with J gene TRBJ2-7, with D maybe TRBD2 (7 bases). Germline loops: CDR1 MNHNY, CDR2 SVGAGI (reference sequence). Trimming pared 4 bases from V and 6 bases from J, leaving 16 bases between. The CDR3 covers 14 residues. The CDR3 DNA reads as TGTGCCAGCAGTTTGGGAGGGGGGCAGGGCGAGCAGTACTTC. Translating it yields CASSLGGGQGEQYF.

The rearrangement joins TRBV13 to TRBJ2-7, with 12 nucleotides matching TRBD2. Trimming removed 4 bases from V and 2 bases from J; junction bases left unmatched: 3. This CDR3 region has 15 residues. Germline loops: CDR1 PRHDT, CDR2 FYEKMQ (reference sequence). This CDR3 reads CASSSLAGGTYEQYF. CDR3 coding DNA: TGTGCCAGCAGCTCTCTAGCGGGGGGGACCTACGAGCAGTACTTC. Supplemented by reference TRBV13 and TRBJ2-7, the full variable domain reads AAGVIQSPRHLIKEKRETATLKCYPIPRHDTVYWYQQGPGQDPQFLISFYEKMQSDKGSIPDRFSAQQFSDYHSELNMSSLELGDSALYFCASSSLAGGTYEQYFGPGTRLTVT.

The chain recombines TRBV3-1 (or the pseudogene TRBV3-2) with TRBJ1-2, with 11 bases fitting TRBD1. Germline loops: CDR1 LGHDT, CDR2 YNNKEL (reference sequence). Trimming at V came to 5 bases and at J to 6 bases, leaving 5 bases not matched to a gene. CDR3 length: 14 residues. The CDR3 coding sequence is TGTGCCAGCAGCTTGGGACAGGGGGGCGATGGCTACACCTTC. It is translated as CASSLGQGGDGYTF.

This clone was observed once. The same CDR3 arises from other DNA sequences in this sample as well. The V gene is TRBV5-1, the J gene TRBJ1-1, with D maybe TRBD1 (5 bases). The V gene's germline CDR1 is SGHRS and CDR2 YFSETQ. The length of the CDR3 is 13 residues. Trimming cost V 3 bases and J 0 bases, with 6 bases left between them. In nucleotides, the CDR3 is TGCGCCAGCAGCTCGGGGGTGAACACTGAAGCTTTCTTT. This sequence encodes CASSSGVNTEAFF.

The V and J genes are TRBV19 and TRBJ2-3; 7 bases fit TRBD2. This CDR3 is 15 amino acids long. CDR1 is LNHDA and CDR2 is SQIVND in the germline V gene (reference sequence). V lost 5 bases and J lost 8; bases outside the gene matches: 13. This CDR3 reads CASSPRGGREVTQYF. The CDR3 region has the DNA TGTGCCAGTAGTCCGAGGGGCGGGAGAGAAGTTACGCAGTATTTT.

The V and J genes are TRBV5-1 and TRBJ2-4, with 11 bases identical to TRBD2. V lost 4 bases, J lost 6 bases, and 6 bases stayed unmatched. There are 15 residues in the CDR3. Germline CDR1 SGHRS, CDR2 YFSETQ. Written as DNA, the CDR3 is TGCGCCAGCAGCCCAGCCGGGACTAGCGGAAACATTCAGTACTTC. Translated, it gives CASSPAGTSGNIQYF.

The CDR3 DNA reads TGTGCCAGCAGCTTACAGGGGGGCGAGCAGTACTTC. It codes for CASSLQGGEQYF. The chain is built from TRBV11-3 and TRBJ2-7; TRBD1 is a possible D gene (7 bases). Trimming left V 2 bases short and J 6 bases short, with 8 bases between. The CDR3 consists of 12 residues. CDR1 SGHNT and CDR2 YENEEA come from the germline V gene.

The chain joins TRBV19 to TRBJ2-7; maybe TRBD1 (5 bases). The CDR3 contains 13 residues. The germline CDR1 and CDR2 sequences are LNHDA and SQIVND (reference sequence). V lost 6 bases to trimming and J lost 7 bases, with 16 bases between them. CDR3 sequence: CASSLVRAGEQYF. The CDR3 DNA reads TGTGCCAGTAGCCTGGTCAGGGCTGGGGAGCAGTACTTC.

V is TRBV5-4 and J is TRBJ1-4; TRBD1 matches at 7 bases. Trimming at V came to 2 bases and at J to 4 bases, leaving 2 bases not matched to a gene. The germline V gene encodes CDR1 SGHNT and CDR2 YYREEE (reference sequence). The CDR3 runs 14 residues. The CDR3 reads CASSLRGLNEKLFF. In DNA, the CDR3 is TGTGCCAGCAGCTTAAGGGGGCTTAATGAAAAACTGTTTTTT.

This chain connects TRBV2 to TRBJ2-7; D is possibly TRBD1 (5 bases). V was clipped by 4 bases and J by 0 bases, with 10 bases between them. This CDR3 has 14 amino acids. Per the germline V gene, CDR1 is SNHLY and CDR2 is FYNNEI. The CDR3 here is CASSGTLDSYEQYF. CDR3 DNA: TGTGCCAGCAGTGGGACACTCGACTCCTACGAGCAGTACTTC. Supplemented by reference TRBV2 and TRBJ2-7, the full variable domain reads EPEVTQTPSHQVTQMGQEVILRCVPISNHLYFYWYRQILGQKVEFLVSFYNNEISEKSEIFDDQFSVERPDGSNFTLKIRSTKLEDSAMYFCASSGTLDSYEQYFGPGTRLTVT.

The chain links TRBV19 to TRBJ2-2, with D perhaps being TRBD1 or TRBD2 (5 bases each). V was pared by 3 bases and J by 1 base, with 9 bases between. The CDR3 spans 15 residues. CDR1 LNHDA and CDR2 SQIVND come from the germline V gene (reference sequence). The CDR3 region is CASSIRGGNTGELFF. The CDR3 DNA sequence: TGTGCCAGTAGTATCCGGGGCGGGAACACCGGGGAGCTGTTTTTT.

This clone has only one observation. The gene calls are TRBV5-1 and TRBJ2-7; a possible D gene is TRBD2 (5 bases). Per germline, CDR1 SGHRS and CDR2 YFSETQ. Deletions cut 0 bases from V and 0 bases from J, with 7 bases between. The CDR3 covers 14 residues. CDR3 region: CASSLASSSYEQYF. The CDR3, as DNA: TGCGCCAGCAGCTTGGCTAGCAGCTCCTACGAGCAGTACTTC.

The gene calls are TRBV28 and TRBJ2-1; 8 bases map to TRBD2. CDR3 length: 16 amino acids. Per the germline V gene, CDR1 is MDHEN and CDR2 is SYDVKM. V was clipped by 5 bases and J by 7 bases; unmatched bases: 13. DNA of the CDR3: TGTGCCAGCAGTCCAACCCCCGGGGGGGCTCGTAATGAGCAGTTCTTC. This encodes CASSPTPGGARNEQFF.

This clone was recorded once. This rearrangement joins TRBV6-1 to TRBJ2-7; TRBD1 is a possible D gene (5 bases). Germline CDR1 MNHNS, CDR2 SASEGT. The length of the CDR3 is 15 residues. The ends were cut back, 3 bases at V and 3 bases at J, with 15 bases in the middle. This CDR3 reads CASSEGQAPDYEQYF. The CDR3 DNA reads TGTGCCAGCAGTGAGGGGCAGGCCCCCGACTACGAGCAGTACTTC.

The chain links TRBV2 to TRBJ2-5; TRBD2 matches 7 bases. CDR3 length equals 14 residues. With V trimmed by 8 bases and J by 1 base, 7 bases remained unmatched. Germline loops: CDR1 SNHLY, CDR2 FYNNEI. The CDR3 sequence: CASVRGGLQETQYF. The DNA of the CDR3 is TGTGCCAGCGTACGCGGGGGACTCCAAGAGACCCAGTACTTC.

This sequence joins TRBV12-3 or TRBV12-4 and TRBJ1-2; 7 bases agree with TRBD1. The CDR3 runs to 12 residues. V trimming: 7 bases; J trimming: 2 bases; junction bases outside the gene matches: 1. Here the CDR3 DNA reads TGTGCCAGCAAGACAGGGAACTATGGCTACACCTTC. Amino acids: CASKTGNYGYTF.

This chain links TRBV30 with TRBJ2-7, with TRBD2 as a possible D gene (6 bases). The CDR3 is 13 residues long. Germline V gene sequence: CDR1 GTSNPN, CDR2 SVGIG (reference sequence). Trimming cost V 4 bases and J 5 bases, with 15 bases left between them. The CDR3 protein is CAWIAAGRNEQYF. The DNA for the CDR3 is TGTGCCTGGATCGCTGCGGGAAGAAACGAGCAGTACTTC.

V gene TRBV24-1 combines with J gene TRBJ2-1; the D is unclear. Germline V gene lookup returns CDR1 KGHDR and CDR2 SFDVKD. V lost 1 base and J 4 bases, leaving 13 bases between the germline ends. This CDR3 has 16 amino acids. CDR3 sequence: CATSDFTQEAYNEQFF. The CDR3 coding sequence is TGTGCCACCAGTGATTTCACCCAGGAAGCTTACAATGAGCAGTTCTTC.